Detailed here is one T cell receptor (beta chain). This record comes from a study of OX40 agonist ivuxolimab in advanced cancers. Study context: Across the patients, intravenous ivuxolimab was delivered every 2 weeks at 0.01 to 10 mg/kg.

V lost 6 bases, J lost 5 bases, and 23 bases lay in between. This CDR3 comprises 16 residues. Germline values: CDR1 SNHLY, CDR2 FYNNEI. Produced via immunoSEQ multiplex PCR; TCRdb's table is partial and in-frame only. The sample records around 95,000 clones, 85% to 95% being singletons. Sequenced here: CD4+ or CD8+ T cells sorted from blood, sampled in a trial of the OX40 agonist ivuxolimab. The rearrangement links TRBV2 to TRBJ2-7, with D possibly being TRBD2 (5 bases). The receptor was isolated from an adult with an advanced solid tumor such as melanoma, head and neck, liver or kidney cancer. The DNA of the CDR3 is TGTGCCAGCAGGGCCACCCATAGCGCGTCCCTGAACGAGCAGTACTTC. This sequence encodes CASRATHSASLNEQYF.